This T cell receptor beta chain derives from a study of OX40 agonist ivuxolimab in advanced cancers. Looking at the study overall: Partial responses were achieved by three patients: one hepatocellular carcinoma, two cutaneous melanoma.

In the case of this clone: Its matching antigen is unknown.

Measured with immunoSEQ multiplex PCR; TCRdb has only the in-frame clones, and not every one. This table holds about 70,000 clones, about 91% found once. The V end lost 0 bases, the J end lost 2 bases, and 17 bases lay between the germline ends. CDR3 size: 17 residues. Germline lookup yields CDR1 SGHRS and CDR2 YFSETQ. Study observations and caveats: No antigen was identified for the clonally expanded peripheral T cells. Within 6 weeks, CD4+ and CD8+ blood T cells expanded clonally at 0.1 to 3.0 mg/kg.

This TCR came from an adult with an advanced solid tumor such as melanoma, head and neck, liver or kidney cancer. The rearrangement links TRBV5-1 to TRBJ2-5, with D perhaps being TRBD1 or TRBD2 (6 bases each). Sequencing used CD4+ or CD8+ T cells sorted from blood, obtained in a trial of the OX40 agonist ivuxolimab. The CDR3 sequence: CASSLGGLWGAQETQYF. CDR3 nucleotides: TGCGCCAGCAGCTTGGGTGGACTCTGGGGGGCTCAAGAGACCCAGTACTTC.